This TCR beta chain was sequenced in a study of human T cells and chemical hapten exposure. Study-level findings and limits: Compared to controls, expanded TCRs made significantly more large clusters of similar CDR3s.

This clonotype has ten or more counts. What it binds is not known. TCRdb itself ran the RACE reads through MiXCR, one entry per CDR3 protein. The sample lists under 85,000 distinct CDR3 sequences, over 9% occurring once. The V end lost 6 bases, the J end lost 3 bases, and 13 bases lay between the germline ends. Germline V gene sequence: CDR1 MNHEY, CDR2 SVGAGI. The CDR3 is made up of 14 amino acids. The sample's time point: patch test 2, 6 weeks after DPC sensitization. As to treatment: therapeutic diphenylcyclopropenone sensitization with weekly scalp DPC. The chain links TRBV6-5 to TRBJ2-3; D gene uncertain. The origin of this receptor is a woman aged 45 to 65 with alopecia areata. Some clones in this sample may be carry-over from other donors' samples. The sample was whole blood, taken in connection with sensitization to the hapten diphenylcyclopropenone (DPC). Here the CDR3 DNA reads TGTGCCAGCAGAAACGGGTTACAAACAGATACGCAGTATTTT. This translates into CASRNGLQTDTQYF.